Listed below are T cell receptor beta chains from one sample, sequenced in a study of radiotherapy plus CTLA-4 blockade in lung cancer. Assay used: immunoSEQ multiplex PCR; TCRdb lists only in-frame clones, some missing. The table has under 50,000 clones, more than 75% seen once. The sample consisted of peripheral blood, taken from a patient treated with radiotherapy plus ipilimumab. Source of these receptors: a human donor with non-small cell lung cancer that progressed on radiotherapy plus ipilimumab. Each CDR3 is given with its conserved first and last residue. Each record gives: clone size, J gene, V gene, D gene, CDR3 protein, CDR3 DNA. A D gene is named only where the DNA matches it firmly. Clone size is shown for a subset of rows, as once, few, many or a class of expanded clone.

clone size: once
J gene: TRBJ2-7
V gene: TRBV6-4
D gene: NA
CDR3 protein: CASSDPRGAPYEQYF
CDR3 DNA: TGTGCCAGCAGTGACCCACGGGGGGCCCCCTACGAGCAGTACTTC

clone size: NA
J gene: TRBJ2-1
V gene: TRBV11-2
D gene: NA
CDR3 protein: CASSPDQLQANEQFF
CDR3 DNA: TGTGCCAGCAGCCCTGATCAACTCCAAGCCAATGAGCAGTTCTTC

clone size: NA
J gene: TRBJ1-1
V gene: TRBV12-5
D gene: NA
CDR3 protein: CASGLFPQDTEAFF
CDR3 DNA: TGTGCTAGTGGTTTGTTTCCCCAGGACACTGAAGCTTTCTTT

clone size: NA
J gene: TRBJ1-2
V gene: TRBV19
D gene: NA
CDR3 protein: CASSIDRNYGYTF
CDR3 DNA: TGTGCCAGTAGTATAGATCGTAACTATGGCTACACCTTC

clone size: once
J gene: TRBJ2-5
V gene: TRBV5-1
D gene: NA
CDR3 protein: CASSLAIRANQETQYF
CDR3 DNA: TGCGCCAGCAGCTTGGCCATCAGGGCCAACCAAGAGACCCAGTACTTC

clone size: NA
J gene: TRBJ2-1
V gene: TRBV27
D gene: TRBD2
CDR3 protein: CASSFPAAAGGNEQFF
CDR3 DNA: TGTGCCAGCAGTTTCCCCGCCGCAGCGGGGGGAAATGAGCAGTTCTTC

clone size: NA
J gene: TRBJ1-1
V gene: TRBV9
D gene: TRBD1
CDR3 protein: CASSRTGALNTEAFF
CDR3 DNA: TGTGCCAGCAGCAGAACAGGGGCCCTGAACACTGAAGCTTTCTTT

clone size: once
J gene: TRBJ2-7
V gene: TRBV7-9
D gene: NA
CDR3 protein: CASSLGSGVGEQYF
CDR3 DNA: TGTGCCAGCAGCTTAGGGTCGGGGGTCGGCGAGCAGTACTTC

clone size: NA
J gene: TRBJ2-4
V gene: TRBV6-5
D gene: NA
CDR3 protein: CASSFGEGGTQYF
CDR3 DNA: TGTGCCAGCAGTTTTGGCGAGGGAGGTACTCAGTACTTC

clone size: NA
J gene: TRBJ2-2
V gene: TRBV5-1
D gene: NA
CDR3 protein: CASTVGLTNTGELFF
CDR3 DNA: TGCGCCAGCACCGTGGGACTCACTAACACCGGGGAGCTGTTTTTT

clone size: NA
J gene: TRBJ1-3
V gene: TRBV5-1
D gene: TRBD1
CDR3 protein: CASSGTGDSGNTIYF
CDR3 DNA: TGCGCCAGCAGCGGGACAGGGGACTCTGGAAACACCATATATTTT

clone size: NA
J gene: TRBJ2-7
V gene: TRBV19
D gene: NA
CDR3 protein: CASSYRVSYEQYF
CDR3 DNA: TGTGCCAGTAGTTACAGGGTTTCCTACGAGCAGTACTTC

clone size: NA
J gene: TRBJ2-2
V gene: TRBV19
D gene: NA
CDR3 protein: CASSMQREVTGELFF
CDR3 DNA: TGTGCCAGTAGTATGCAGAGGGAGGTAACCGGGGAGCTGTTTTTT

clone size: NA
J gene: TRBJ1-1
V gene: TRBV7-9
D gene: NA
CDR3 protein: CASSWSTGNTEAFF
CDR3 DNA: TGTGCCAGCAGCTGGTCGACAGGGAACACTGAAGCTTTCTTT

clone size: NA
J gene: TRBJ2-4
V gene: TRBV9
D gene: NA
CDR3 protein: CASSVGGGGDPKNIQYF
CDR3 DNA: TGTGCCAGCAGCGTTGGGGGAGGGGGGGATCCCAAAAACATTCAGTACTTC

clone size: NA
J gene: TRBJ1-6
V gene: TRBV7-2
D gene: NA
CDR3 protein: CALGHTYNSPLHF
CDR3 DNA: TGTGCCCTTGGCCATACCTATAATTCACCCCTCCACTTT

clone size: NA
J gene: TRBJ2-3
V gene: TRBV6-1
D gene: TRBD2
CDR3 protein: CASLFGGGGTDTQYF
CDR3 DNA: TGTGCCAGCCTCTTTGGGGGCGGGGGGACAGATACGCAGTATTTT

clone size: NA
J gene: TRBJ2-5
V gene: TRBV4-1
D gene: TRBD1
CDR3 protein: CASSVGQGGIQETQYF
CDR3 DNA: TGCGCCAGCAGCGTGGGACAGGGAGGCATCCAAGAGACCCAGTACTTC

clone size: few
J gene: TRBJ1-2
V gene: TRBV2
D gene: TRBD1
CDR3 protein: CASRDRGGGGYTF
CDR3 DNA: TGTGCCAGCCGCGACAGGGGCGGTGGTGGCTACACCTTC

clone size: NA
J gene: TRBJ1-5
V gene: TRBV6-6
D gene: NA
CDR3 protein: CASTGSNQPQHF
CDR3 DNA: TGTGCCAGTACAGGGTCCAATCAGCCCCAGCATTTT

clone size: NA
J gene: TRBJ2-1
V gene: TRBV6-6
D gene: TRBD1
CDR3 protein: CASSYSSTGVFEQFF
CDR3 DNA: TGTGCCAGCAGTTACTCGAGCACAGGGGTCTTTGAGCAGTTCTTC

clone size: NA
J gene: TRBJ2-7
V gene: TRBV27
D gene: NA
CDR3 protein: CASSFLSRGASYEQYF
CDR3 DNA: TGTGCCAGCAGTTTCTTGTCTCGGGGGGCCAGTTACGAGCAGTACTTC

clone size: medium-sized
J gene: TRBJ2-3
V gene: TRBV11-1
D gene: NA
CDR3 protein: CASSQTGYNTDTQYF
CDR3 DNA: TGTGCCAGCAGTCAAACAGGGTACAACACAGATACGCAGTATTTT

clone size: NA
J gene: TRBJ1-6
V gene: TRBV11-2
D gene: NA
CDR3 protein: CASSLGQINSPLHF
CDR3 DNA: TGTGCCAGCAGCTTAGGACAGATTAATTCACCCCTCCACTTT

clone size: few
J gene: TRBJ2-5
V gene: TRBV2
D gene: TRBD1
CDR3 protein: CASSDPGQGRGTQYF
CDR3 DNA: TGTGCCAGCAGTGACCCTGGACAGGGACGCGGGACCCAGTACTTC

clone size: few
J gene: TRBJ2-1
V gene: TRBV21-1
D gene: NA
CDR3 protein: CASSKSTGLGEQFF
CDR3 DNA: TGTGCCAGCAGCAAATCGACAGGGTTGGGTGAGCAGTTCTTC

clone size: NA
J gene: TRBJ1-1
V gene: TRBV7-8
D gene: TRBD1
CDR3 protein: CASTQDRGTEAFF
CDR3 DNA: TGTGCCAGCACCCAAGACAGGGGGACTGAAGCTTTCTTT

clone size: NA
J gene: TRBJ1-6
V gene: TRBV5-1
D gene: NA
CDR3 protein: CAICPGGVRSYNSPLHF
CDR3 DNA: TGCGCCATATGCCCGGGGGGAGTTAGGTCCTATAATTCACCCCTCCACTTT

clone size: NA
J gene: TRBJ2-7
V gene: TRBV2
D gene: TRBD1
CDR3 protein: CASRGRDRVYEQYF
CDR3 DNA: TGTGCCAGCAGAGGCCGGGACAGGGTCTACGAGCAGTACTTC

clone size: NA
J gene: TRBJ2-3
V gene: TRBV5-1
D gene: TRBD2
CDR3 protein: CASSLDGLAGDTQYF
CDR3 DNA: TGCGCCAGCAGCTTGGATGGACTAGCGGGAGATACGCAGTATTTT

clone size: medium-sized
J gene: TRBJ2-1
V gene: TRBV11-2
D gene: NA
CDR3 protein: CASSPQEALTGNEQFF
CDR3 DNA: TGTGCCAGCAGCCCCCAGGAGGCCCTAACGGGGAATGAGCAGTTCTTC

clone size: once
J gene: TRBJ1-2
V gene: TRBV11-3
D gene: NA
CDR3 protein: CASSLDFVLYGYTF
CDR3 DNA: TGTGCCAGCAGCTTAGATTTTGTCCTCTATGGCTACACCTTC

clone size: NA
J gene: TRBJ2-6
V gene: TRBV27
D gene: NA
CDR3 protein: CASGVDGANVLTF
CDR3 DNA: TGTGCCAGCGGTGTAGATGGGGCCAACGTCCTGACTTTC

clone size: few
J gene: TRBJ2-7
V gene: TRBV6-6
D gene: TRBD2
CDR3 protein: CASSYGLAGLDEQYF
CDR3 DNA: TGTGCCAGCAGTTACGGGTTAGCGGGGCTGGACGAGCAGTACTTC

clone size: NA
J gene: TRBJ2-7
V gene: TRBV7-9
D gene: TRBD1
CDR3 protein: CASSARGTGDHEQYF
CDR3 DNA: TGTGCCAGCAGCGCCCGCGGGACAGGGGACCACGAGCAGTACTTC

clone size: NA
J gene: TRBJ1-2
V gene: TRBV11-2
D gene: TRBD1
CDR3 protein: CASSLRTGWNYGYTF
CDR3 DNA: TGTGCCAGCAGCTTAAGGACAGGGTGGAACTATGGCTACACCTTC

clone size: NA
J gene: TRBJ2-7
V gene: TRBV11-2
D gene: NA
CDR3 protein: CASSLGLDYEQYF
CDR3 DNA: TGTGCCAGCAGCTTGGGGCTAGATTACGAGCAGTACTTC

clone size: NA
J gene: TRBJ1-5
V gene: TRBV6-5
D gene: NA
CDR3 protein: CASSYRSPGDNQPQHF
CDR3 DNA: TGTGCCAGCAGTTATAGGTCCCCCGGGGATAATCAGCCCCAGCATTTT

clone size: NA
J gene: TRBJ1-5
V gene: TRBV4-1
D gene: NA
CDR3 protein: CASSQDNTYSNQPQHF
CDR3 DNA: TGCGCCAGCAGCCAAGATAACACATATAGCAATCAGCCCCAGCATTTT

clone size: few
J gene: TRBJ2-1
V gene: TRBV11-2
D gene: NA
CDR3 protein: CASSLNSPRRFRDNEQFF
CDR3 DNA: TGTGCCAGCAGCTTAAACAGTCCCCGACGGTTCAGGGACAATGAGCAGTTCTTC

clone size: NA
J gene: TRBJ1-2
V gene: TRBV9
D gene: NA
CDR3 protein: CASSVGVDSIYEDTF
CDR3 DNA: TGTGCCAGCAGCGTAGGGGTGGACAGCATCTATGAGGACACCTTC

clone size: NA
J gene: TRBJ1-2
V gene: TRBV5-1
D gene: NA
CDR3 protein: CASSGGTGNYGYTF
CDR3 DNA: TGCGCCAGCAGCGGGGGCACTGGTAACTATGGCTACACCTTC

clone size: NA
J gene: TRBJ1-1
V gene: TRBV5-5
D gene: NA
CDR3 protein: CASSLEYSNTEAFF
CDR3 DNA: TGTGCCAGCAGCTTGGAATACAGTAACACTGAAGCTTTCTTT

clone size: NA
J gene: TRBJ1-5
V gene: TRBV19
D gene: NA
CDR3 protein: CASSIAAGSFHGYSNQPQHF
CDR3 DNA: TGTGCCAGTAGTATAGCCGCCGGGAGTTTCCACGGGTATAGCAATCAGCCCCAGCATTTT

clone size: few
J gene: TRBJ1-6
V gene: TRBV6-5
D gene: NA
CDR3 protein: CASSHDRGKNSPLHF
CDR3 DNA: TGTGCCAGCAGCCACGATCGAGGGAAGAATTCACCCCTCCACTTT

clone size: NA
J gene: TRBJ2-2
V gene: TRBV25-1
D gene: NA
CDR3 protein: CASSTYRANTGELFF
CDR3 DNA: TGTGCCAGCAGTACTTACAGGGCGAACACCGGGGAGCTGTTTTTT

clone size: NA
J gene: TRBJ2-1
V gene: TRBV10-1
D gene: TRBD1
CDR3 protein: CASRATGASNEQFF
CDR3 DNA: TGCGCCAGCAGGGCAACAGGGGCAAGCAATGAGCAGTTCTTC

clone size: NA
J gene: TRBJ2-7
V gene: TRBV14
D gene: NA
CDR3 protein: CASSQEAHSPYEQYF
CDR3 DNA: TGTGCCAGCAGCCAAGAAGCCCATTCGCCCTACGAGCAGTACTTC

clone size: NA
J gene: TRBJ2-2
V gene: TRBV6-6
D gene: NA
CDR3 protein: CASHQGDWYTGELFF
CDR3 DNA: TGTGCCAGCCACCAAGGGGACTGGTACACCGGGGAGCTGTTTTTT

clone size: NA
J gene: TRBJ2-7
V gene: TRBV7-2
D gene: TRBD2
CDR3 protein: CASSLVGLAGGHEQYF
CDR3 DNA: TGTGCCAGCAGCTTAGTTGGACTAGCGGGGGGGCACGAGCAGTACTTC

clone size: NA
J gene: TRBJ2-5
V gene: TRBV18
D gene: NA
CDR3 protein: CASSPPAPQETQYF
CDR3 DNA: TGTGCCAGCTCACCACCGGCACCACAAGAGACCCAGTACTTC

clone size: NA
J gene: TRBJ1-6
V gene: TRBV7-9
D gene: NA
CDR3 protein: CASSLKQVMSPLHF
CDR3 DNA: TGTGCCAGCAGCTTAAAACAGGTTATGTCACCCCTCCACTTT

clone size: NA
J gene: TRBJ2-7
V gene: TRBV19
D gene: NA
CDR3 protein: CASSVPGSYEQYF
CDR3 DNA: TGTGCCAGTAGTGTTCCAGGGTCCTACGAGCAGTACTTC

clone size: NA
J gene: TRBJ2-5
V gene: TRBV7-2
D gene: NA
CDR3 protein: CASRQTEGLQTQYF
CDR3 DNA: TGTGCCAGCAGACAGACCGAGGGACTGCAGACCCAGTACTTC

clone size: NA
J gene: TRBJ2-7
V gene: TRBV13
D gene: NA
CDR3 protein: CASSRENSYEQYF
CDR3 DNA: TGTGCCTCTAGTCGGGAGAACTCCTACGAGCAGTACTTC

clone size: NA
J gene: TRBJ2-1
V gene: TRBV4-1
D gene: NA
CDR3 protein: CASSQDKGLAMYNEQFF
CDR3 DNA: TGCGCCAGCAGCCAAGATAAGGGCCTAGCGATGTACAATGAGCAGTTCTTC

clone size: NA
J gene: TRBJ2-7
V gene: TRBV7-2
D gene: TRBD2
CDR3 protein: CASSWGERGVGEQYF
CDR3 DNA: TGTGCCAGCAGCTGGGGAGAGCGGGGGGTGGGGGAGCAGTACTTC